This T cell receptor (beta chain) originates from a study of cytomegalovirus exposure and HLA in healthy donors. Turning to this clone: The antigen remains undetermined.

Germline CDR1 reads MNHEY; CDR2 reads SVGAGI. This CDR3 region has 14 residues. V shed 5 bases and J shed 1 base, with 11 bases lying between them. The study's findings and limits: Certain sequence variants were highly shared and formed a cluster, and this cluster was likely a sequencing artifact. The authors confirmed in vitro that a few CMV-associated chains were specific for CMV antigens. Diagnosis of cytomegalovirus status made by the classifier reportedly showed high specificity and sensitivity.

PCR involved 60 Vbeta and 13 Jbeta primers. The data were produced by immunoSEQ multiplex PCR, yet TCRdb's version contains in-frame clones alone and is incomplete. This sample contains about 130,000 clones. This receptor was taken from a man younger than 30 in good health and CMV-seronegative. The genes are TRBV6-5 and TRBJ1-1; perhaps TRBD1 as D (6 bases). Sequenced sample: PBMCs. The CDR3: CASSIGQPNTEAFF. The CDR3 DNA follows: TGTGCCAGCAGTATCGGACAGCCGAACACTGAAGCTTTCTTT.